The clone carrying this T cell receptor (beta chain) was counted ten times or more. Germline CDR1 KGHSH, CDR2 LQKENI. Trimming stripped 3 bases from V and 4 bases from J, with 12 bases between. CDR3 length equals 14 residues. The sample is drawn from a study of control samples from healthy donors and cancer patients. Only in-frame clones appear in the TCRdb table, and some are missing; sequencing was by immunoSEQ multiplex PCR. Here the sample spans around 130,000 clones, 80% to 90% being singletons. This TCR came from a man aged 30 to 39 in good health. The chain uses TRBV18 and TRBJ2-5; tentatively, D is TRBD2 (5 bases). The sequencing input was blood. The CDR3 DNA sequence: TGTGCCAGCTCACCGGACTCGATGGGAGAGACCCAGTACTTC. Amino acid sequence: CASSPDSMGETQYF.